Below, 30 T cell receptor beta chains from the same sample are listed, as sequenced in a study of T-cell reconstitution after alpha-beta-depleted transplantation in children. Preparation of the TCRbeta library was carried out with unique molecular identifiers. TCRdb used MiXCR to reprocess the PCR reads, holding one entry per CDR3 protein. This sample has hundreds of thousands of distinct CDR3 sequences, with roughly a quarter found just once. The source was PBMCs, mostly from graft donor cells, collected 360 days after TCRalphabeta/CD19-depleted stem cell transplant. These receptors came from a female patient younger than 10 who had a stem cell transplant for congenital amegakaryocytic thrombocytopenia, so the T cells may come from the graft donor.

The chain links TRBV5-1 to TRBJ2-1; D is undetermined. Trimming removed 5 bases from V and 3 bases from J, with 15 bases in between. CDR1 and CDR2 from the germline V gene are SGHRS and YFSETQ. The CDR3 loop spans 15 amino acids. CDR3: CASRTGLFLYNEQFF. The CDR3 nucleotides are TGCGCCAGCAGAACCGGGCTCTTCCTCTACAATGAGCAGTTCTTC.

This chain joins TRBV11-2 and TRBJ2-7; no definite D call. Germline CDR1 SGHAT, CDR2 FQNNGV. The CDR3 totals 15 residues. Trimming cost V 8 bases and J 2 bases, with 19 bases left between them. DNA for the CDR3: TGTGCCAGCTCTAATCCCGGAGCAGGAACCTACGAGCAGTACTTC. Translating it yields CASSNPGAGTYEQYF.

V usage is TRBV5-1 and J usage is TRBJ1-2; TRBD1 matches 9 bases. The J segment lost 4 bases and the V segment lost 6 bases, leaving 10 bases of the junction unmatched. The CDR3 runs 15 residues. In germline, CDR1 is SGHRS, CDR2 YFSETQ. The CDR3 DNA reads as TGCGCCAGCAAAGACACAGGGGGCGCGAGCTATGGCTACACCTTC. It encodes CASKDTGGASYGYTF.

This clonotype was recorded a few times. This rearrangement joins TRBV30 to TRBJ2-5; D is ambiguous. Germline CDR1 and CDR2: GTSNPN and SVGIG (reference sequence). Trimming cost V 5 bases and J 2 bases, with 12 bases left between them. The CDR3 is made up of 13 amino acids. The CDR3 nucleotides are TGTGCCTGGTCCGGGCCCCATCAAGAGACCCAGTACTTC. It encodes CAWSGPHQETQYF.

This clonotype has just a few counts. The rearrangement links TRBV7-2 to TRBJ2-1; TRBD1 aligns across 8 bases. The CDR3 sequence is 16 residues long. V was clipped by 2 bases and J by 1 base; unmatched bases: 4. CDR1 is SGHTA and CDR2 is FQGNSA in the germline V gene. CDR3 sequence (DNA): TGTGCCAGCAGCTTAAGGGACAGGATTTCCTACAATGAGCAGTTCTTC. It yields the protein CASSLRDRISYNEQFF.

This chain links TRBV12-3 or TRBV12-4 with TRBJ1-6; the match to TRBD1 covers 9 bases. The V segment lost 3 bases and the J segment 2 bases; nucleotides outside the gene matches: 8. The CDR3 runs 18 residues. The DNA of the CDR3 is TGTGCCAGCAGTTTCATTGGGACAGGGCATACCTATAATTCACCCCTCCACTTT. It is translated as CASSFIGTGHTYNSPLHF.

This clonotype was observed many times. DNA of the CDR3: TGTGCCAGCAGCTTAGTTGGGGGGCCCGGGGAGCTGTTTTTT. As protein: CASSLVGGPGELFF. The chain has TRBV11-2 and TRBJ2-2, with D perhaps being TRBD1 or TRBD2 (6 bases each). V was clipped by 1 base and J by 6 bases, with 9 bases between them. Germline CDR1 SGHAT, CDR2 FQNNGV. CDR3 length: 14 residues.

This clonotype was seen many times. The V gene is TRBV24-1, the J gene TRBJ2-3; 8 bases agree with TRBD2. CDR3 size: 15 residues. The trim removed 4 bases at V and 5 bases at J, leaving 7 bases unmatched. The germline CDR1 and CDR2 sequences are KGHDR and SFDVKD. Here the CDR3 DNA reads TGTGCCACCAGTGACCCCGGGGGGGTCGGAGATACGCAGTATTTT. Translation gives CATSDPGGVGDTQYF.

This sequence joins TRBV2 and TRBJ2-7; D not certain. This CDR3 spans 12 amino acids. Deletions cut 4 bases from V and 1 base from J, with 5 bases between. Germline V gene lookup returns CDR1 SNHLY and CDR2 FYNNEI. CDR3 protein: CASSGESYEQYF. The CDR3, as DNA: TGTGCCAGCAGTGGAGAGTCCTACGAGCAGTACTTC.

The chain combines TRBV5-1 with TRBJ2-3; D perhaps matches TRBD2 (6 bases). Germline-derived CDR1 and CDR2 are SGHRS and YFSETQ. This CDR3 has 16 residues. V was pared by 2 bases and J by 1 base, with 14 bases between. Here the CDR3 DNA reads TGCGCCAGCAGCTTCCAGCGGGCGTTACGCACAGATACGCAGTATTTT. Translation: CASSFQRALRTDTQYF.

The J gene is TRBJ2-1, the V gene TRBV11-2; TRBD1 matches at 7 bases. There are 18 residues in the CDR3. Germline trimming cut 1 base from V and 7 bases from J; bases unmatched to any gene: 16. The V gene's germline CDR1 is SGHAT and CDR2 FQNNGV. CDR3 amino acids: CASSLVSHLQGVANEQFF. The CDR3 nucleotides read TGTGCCAGCAGCTTAGTTAGTCATCTCCAGGGGGTCGCTAATGAGCAGTTCTTC.

V and J are TRBV5-6 and TRBJ2-7; 7 positions match TRBD2. The CDR3 is made up of 15 amino acids. Looked up from germline, CDR1 is SGHDT and CDR2 is YYEEEE. V gave up 1 base and J gave up 4 bases; unmatched junction bases: 8. The CDR3 region is CASSLKPSGYYEQYF. CDR3 DNA: TGTGCCAGCAGCTTGAAACCTAGCGGCTATTACGAGCAGTACTTC.

This clonotype was recorded a few times. The chain has TRBV18 and TRBJ2-4, with 8 bases fitting TRBD1. This CDR3 is 13 amino acids long. V gave up 3 bases and J gave up 8 bases; unmatched junction bases: 3. Germline CDR1 is KGHSH and CDR2 is LQKENI. CDR3 nucleotides: TGTGCCAGCTCACCTCTGGACAGGGACATTCAGTACTTC. This encodes CASSPLDRDIQYF. Full variable domain (missing parts from reference TRBV18 and TRBJ2-4): NAGVMQNPRHLVRRRGQEARLRCSPMKGHSHVYWYRQLPEEGLKFMVYLQKENIIDESGMPKERFSAEFPKEGPSILRIQQVVRGDSAAYFCASSPLDRDIQYFGAGTRLSVL.

The chain joins TRBV9 to TRBJ2-1; D unresolved. V lost 0 bases, J lost 7 bases, and 11 bases lay in between. Germline CDR1 SGDLS, CDR2 YYNGEE. CDR3 length: 14 residues. CDR3 nucleotide sequence: TGTGCCAGCAGCGTAGGTTTGGAGAGGAATGAGCAGTTCTTC. Its protein is CASSVGLERNEQFF.

The gene calls are TRBV28 and TRBJ2-3; 9 bases agree with TRBD2. The germline gives CDR1 MDHEN, CDR2 SYDVKM. The V gene end was trimmed by 3 bases and the J gene end by 1 base; junction bases not matched to a gene: 8. This CDR3 is built from 17 residues. The CDR3 sequence is CASSFLRAGGGTDTQYF. The DNA for the CDR3 is TGTGCCAGCAGTTTCCTGCGAGCGGGGGGTGGCACAGATACGCAGTATTTT.

The genes are TRBV12-3 or TRBV12-4 and TRBJ1-5; D not resolved. Trimming removed 1 base from V and 6 bases from J, with 4 bases in between. There are 12 residues in the CDR3. CDR3 nucleotides: TGTGCCAGCAGTTTAGGCCCTCAGCCCCAGCATTTT. As protein: CASSLGPQPQHF.

This clonotype was observed many times. J is TRBJ2-3 and V is TRBV2; tentative D call: TRBD2 (6 bases). This CDR3 has 11 residues. V was trimmed by 11 bases and J by 7 bases, leaving 13 bases between them. CDR1 and CDR2 from the germline V gene are SNHLY and FYNNEI. The CDR3 DNA reads as TGTGCCGAGGCGGGGCCTCATACGCAGTATTTT. Its protein is CAEAGPHTQYF.

The gene calls are TRBV28 and TRBJ2-7; 7 nucleotides line up with TRBD1. The germline CDR1 and CDR2 sequences are MDHEN and SYDVKM. The ends lost 4 bases at V and 4 bases at J; junction bases unmatched: 10. The CDR3 extends over 15 amino acids. The CDR3: CASSSPTGRSYEQYF. The CDR3 nucleotides are TGTGCCAGCAGTTCCCCGACAGGGCGTTCGTACGAGCAGTACTTC.

The rearrangement uses TRBV11-3 and TRBJ2-2; perhaps TRBD1 as D (5 bases). In germline, CDR1 is SGHNT, CDR2 YENEEA. This CDR3 region has 17 residues. Trimming removed 0 bases from V and 4 bases from J, with 15 bases in between. The CDR3 loop is CASSLDSQGSVTGELFF. The CDR3 DNA follows: TGTGCCAGCAGCTTAGATTCGCAGGGTAGTGTCACCGGGGAGCTGTTTTTT.

The gene calls are TRBV6-1 and TRBJ1-5, with D unclear. Trimming shortened V by 5 bases and J by 3 bases, and 11 bases separated the two germline ends. Germline V gives CDR1 MNHNS, CDR2 SASEGT. CDR3 length: 14 amino acids. The CDR3 DNA reads TGTGCCAGCAGTACGGCCAGAGACAATCAGCCCCAGCATTTT. As protein: CASSTARDNQPQHF.

The chain couples TRBV9 to TRBJ1-2, with D unresolved. Trimming removed 3 bases from V and 8 bases from J, with 11 bases in between. The CDR3 is made up of 12 amino acids. Looked up from germline, CDR1 is SGDLS and CDR2 is YYNGEE. CDR3 in DNA: TGTGCCAGCAGCGCCCGGATAGGCGGCTACACCTTC. Its protein is CASSARIGGYTF.

The J gene is TRBJ2-2, the V gene TRBV27; D perhaps matches TRBD1 (7 bases). The CDR3 is made up of 18 amino acids. V lost 6 bases and J lost 5, with 25 bases in between. Germline CDR1 and CDR2: MNHEY and SMNVEV (reference sequence). CDR3 in amino acids: CASRHLNRGLMVTGELFF. The CDR3 DNA reads TGTGCCAGCAGACACTTGAACAGGGGACTCATGGTGACCGGGGAGCTGTTTTTT.

This clonotype was counted between two and nine times. The chain employs TRBV6-5 and TRBJ2-7, with TRBD2 matching over 9 bases. The germline V gene has CDR1 MNHEY and CDR2 SVGAGI. The CDR3 is made up of 16 amino acids. J gave up 1 base and V 2 bases, and 6 bases lay outside the gene matches. Here the CDR3 DNA reads TGTGCCAGCAGTTACAAACCGGGACTAGCTTCCTACGAGCAGTACTTC. This gives the protein CASSYKPGLASYEQYF.

The chain joins TRBV15 to TRBJ2-7; D is unclear. This CDR3 region has 13 residues. The V gene lost 3 bases and the J gene lost 2 bases, with 8 bases spanning the gap. Germline V gene sequence: CDR1 LNHNV, CDR2 YYDKDF (reference sequence). The CDR3 sequence is CATSRGETYEQYF. CDR3 sequence (DNA): TGTGCCACCAGCAGGGGCGAGACCTACGAGCAGTACTTC. The full variable domain, in which reference TRBV15 and TRBJ2-7 provide the parts outside the CDR3, is DAMVIQNPRYQVTQFGKPVTLSCSQTLNHNVMYWYQQKSSQAPKLLFHYYDKDFNNEADTPDNFQSRRPNTSFCFLDIRSPGLGDTAMYLCATSRGETYEQYFGPGTRLTVT.

V gene TRBV4-1 combines with J gene TRBJ2-7; D may be TRBD2 (5 bases). The V end was cut by 2 bases, the J end by 0 bases, with 14 bases between. Germline CDR1 reads MGHRA; CDR2 reads YSYEKL. This CDR3 has 16 amino acids. CDR3 coding DNA: TGCGCCAGCAGCCAAATCAGCGGCCCTAACTCCTACGAGCAGTACTTC. Translating gives CASSQISGPNSYEQYF.

This CDR3 is CASAENQETQYF. CDR3 nucleotide sequence: TGTGCCAGCGCAGAAAACCAAGAGACCCAGTACTTC. The gene calls are TRBV28 and TRBJ2-5; unclear D gene. The V and J ends lost 8 bases and 0 bases respectively, with 7 bases between them. The germline V gene has CDR1 MDHEN and CDR2 SYDVKM. CDR3 size: 12 residues.

The rearrangement joins TRBV30 to TRBJ1-2; TRBD1 might be the D (6 bases). The CDR3 runs 16 residues. The germline V gene has CDR1 GTSNPN and CDR2 SVGIG (reference sequence). V dropped 3 bases and J dropped 4 bases, with 21 bases sitting between them. The DNA of the CDR3 is TGTGCCTGGAGCGGCGACCCAGGGGAGGCTTTCTATGGCTACACCTTC. Translating it yields CAWSGDPGEAFYGYTF. The variable domain in full, completed from reference TRBV30 and TRBJ1-2, reads SQTIHQWPATLVQPVGSPLSLECTVEGTSNPNLYWYRQAAGRGLQLLFYSVGIGQISSEVPQNLSASRPQDRQFILSSKKLLLSDSGFYLCAWSGDPGEAFYGYTFGSGTRLTVV.

V gene TRBV3-1 combines with J gene TRBJ2-2, with a weak D call TRBD2 (5 bases). This CDR3 has 16 amino acids. Germline V lookup: CDR1 LGHDT, CDR2 YNNKEL (reference sequence). Trimming removed 4 bases at V and 0 bases at J, with 12 bases between. The CDR3 protein is CASSPWGDTNTGELFF. The CDR3 DNA is TGTGCCAGCAGCCCATGGGGAGATACGAACACCGGGGAGCTGTTTTTT.

This clonotype was found a few times. CDR3 coding DNA: TGTGCCAGCAGCCAAGGGAGCCTGACTAGCGGGGGGTACACCGGGGAGCTGTTTTTT. Translating gives CASSQGSLTSGGYTGELFF. The chain uses TRBV4-2 and TRBJ2-2, with TRBD2 matching 13 bases. Germline-derived CDR1 and CDR2 are LGHNA and YNFKEQ. The CDR3 length is 19 residues. Germline trimming cut 1 base from V and 3 bases from J; bases unmatched to any gene: 8.

This chain's CDR3 is CASSPGLAGATDTQYF. CDR3 sequence (DNA): TGTGCCAGCAGCCCAGGACTAGCGGGCGCCACAGATACGCAGTATTTT. The chain links TRBV7-6 to TRBJ2-3, with 11 nucleotides matching TRBD2. V was clipped by 5 bases and J by 2 bases; unmatched bases: 6. Germline values: CDR1 SGHVS, CDR2 FNYEAQ. The CDR3 loop spans 16 amino acids.